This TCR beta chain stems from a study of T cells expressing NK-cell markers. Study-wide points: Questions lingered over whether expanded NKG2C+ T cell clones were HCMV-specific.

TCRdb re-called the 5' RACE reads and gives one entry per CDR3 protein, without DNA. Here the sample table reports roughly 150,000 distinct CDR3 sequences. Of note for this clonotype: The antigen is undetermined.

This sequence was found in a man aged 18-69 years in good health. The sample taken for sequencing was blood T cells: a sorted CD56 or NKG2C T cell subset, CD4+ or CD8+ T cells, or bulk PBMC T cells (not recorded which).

CDR3 in amino acids: CASSQDLRDYEQYF. This chain links TRBV4-2 with TRBJ2-7; no DNA is available, so the TRBD1 call from TCRdb remains unchecked. The CDR3 covers 14 residues. CDR1 is LGHNA and CDR2 is YNFKEQ in the germline V gene.